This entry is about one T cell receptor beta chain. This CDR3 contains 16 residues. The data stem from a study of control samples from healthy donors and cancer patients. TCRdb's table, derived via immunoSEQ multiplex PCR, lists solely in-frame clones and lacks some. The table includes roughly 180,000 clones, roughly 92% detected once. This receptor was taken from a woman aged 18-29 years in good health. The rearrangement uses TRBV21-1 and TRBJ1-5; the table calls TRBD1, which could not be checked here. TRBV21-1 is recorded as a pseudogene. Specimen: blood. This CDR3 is CASSKATDREHQPQHF. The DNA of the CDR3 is TGTGCCAGCAGCAAGGCTACGGACAGGGAGCATCAGCCCCAGCATTTT.